The 13 T cell receptor beta chains reported below all come from one sample, sequenced in a study of blood T cell repertoires in COVID-19. Repertoires were generated with immunoSEQ multiplex PCR, while TCRdb's copy carries only in-frame clones and drops some. The data show about 210,000 clones, just over 85% seen once. Sequenced input: peripheral blood. The receptors shown here come from a man between 18 and 29 years old with active or convalescent COVID-19.

A note on this clone: One end of the junction varies from germline; a read error may be responsible. The chain has TRBV7-7 and TRBJ2-2; 7 positions match TRBD1. Per the germline V gene, CDR1 is SSHAT and CDR2 is FNYEAQ (reference sequence). This CDR3 contains 14 residues. In nucleotides, the CDR3 is TGTGCTAGCAGCTTAGACAGGGCCACCGGGGAGCTGTTTTTT. Translated, it gives CASSLDRATGELFF.

The rearrangement joins TRBV10-2 to TRBJ2-3; tentative D call: TRBD2 (5 bases). The V end lost 3 bases, the J end lost 8 bases, and 6 bases lay between the germline ends. This CDR3 region has 11 residues. CDR1 and CDR2 from the germline V gene are WSHSY and SAAADI. CDR3 DNA: TGCGCCAGCAGTGATGGAGGTACGCAGTATTTT. Amino acids: CASSDGGTQYF.

The chain employs TRBV6-1 and TRBJ2-7, with 7 bases lining up with TRBD2. Germline assignment: CDR1 MNHNS and CDR2 SASEGT. This CDR3 has 17 amino acids. Germline trimming cut 3 bases from V and 0 bases from J; bases unmatched to any gene: 11. The CDR3 DNA is TGTGCCAGCAGTGACGGTCGGGGCGGGAGTGCCTCCTACGAGCAGTACTTC. Amino acid sequence: CASSDGRGGSASYEQYF.

This chain connects TRBV30 to TRBJ1-6; 12 positions match TRBD1. In germline, CDR1 is GTSNPN, CDR2 SVGIG (reference sequence). The CDR3 totals 14 residues. V gave up 3 bases and J gave up 8 bases; unmatched junction bases: 2. CDR3 amino acids: CAWRRDRGHSPLHF. CDR3 DNA sequence: TGTGCCTGGAGGAGGGACAGGGGGCATTCACCCCTCCACTTT.

The V and J genes are TRBV5-6 and TRBJ1-4, with TRBD1 identical over 9 bases. Trimming took 1 base from V and 6 from J; bases not matched to a gene: 13. This CDR3 spans 18 amino acids. CDR1 SGHDT and CDR2 YYEEEE come from the germline V gene. CDR3 DNA sequence: TGTGCCAGCAGCTTGCCGGGACAGGGTGGAGCTCGATATGAAAAACTGTTTTTT. Amino acids: CASSLPGQGGARYEKLFF.

V and J are TRBV5-6 and TRBJ2-7; 9 nucleotides align to TRBD1. This CDR3 has 14 residues. Trimming at V came to 4 bases and at J to 8 bases, leaving 10 bases not matched to a gene. Per germline, CDR1 SGHDT and CDR2 YYEEEE. CDR3 sequence (DNA): TGTGCCAGCAGCGGGGGGACAGGGCGTGAGAAGCAGTACTTC. As protein: CASSGGTGREKQYF.

The V call is TRBV7-7, the J call TRBJ2-6; D possibly corresponds to TRBD2 (6 bases). The length of the CDR3 is 14 residues. The V gene's germline CDR1 is SSHAT and CDR2 FNYEAQ (reference sequence). Written as DNA, the CDR3 is TGTGCTAGTGGAGGGGACTCTGGGGCCAACGTCCTGACTTTC. It codes for CASGGDSGANVLTF.

V and J are TRBV4-2 and TRBJ2-7, with 7 bases identical to TRBD2. Germline CDR1 is LGHNA and CDR2 is YNFKEQ. This CDR3 spans 15 amino acids. The V and J ends lost 1 base and 5 bases, in that order; junction bases with no gene match: 8. The CDR3 sequence: CASSQGAGPRDEQYF. The CDR3 DNA is TGTGCCAGCAGCCAAGGAGCGGGACCCCGCGACGAGCAGTACTTC.

The chain couples TRBV5-1 to TRBJ2-1; 9 bases map to TRBD2. CDR1 SGHRS and CDR2 YFSETQ come from the germline V gene. CDR3 length: 18 residues. V shed 0 bases and J 3 bases; nucleotides not matched to a gene: 10. In nucleotides, the CDR3 is TGCGCCAGCAGCTTGGTCTCTCCGGGACTAGCCTACTACAATGAGCAGTTCTTC. Translation: CASSLVSPGLAYYNEQFF.

This chain uses TRBV5-6 with TRBJ2-5; 11 positions agree with TRBD1. This CDR3 contains 13 residues. The trim removed 7 bases at V and 5 bases at J, leaving 4 bases unmatched. Germline values: CDR1 SGHDT, CDR2 YYEEEE. For the CDR3, the DNA is TGTGCCAGCGCGGACAGGGGGCGTGAGACCCAGTACTTC. Translation: CASADRGRETQYF.

The chain couples TRBV30 to TRBJ2-7; maybe TRBD1 (5 bases). CDR1 GTSNPN and CDR2 SVGIG come from the germline V gene (reference sequence). The CDR3 covers 15 residues. V shed 0 bases and J shed 4 bases, with 16 bases lying between them. CDR3 loop: CAWSVGAGVLYEQYF. The CDR3 nucleotides are TGTGCCTGGAGTGTAGGGGCAGGAGTATTATACGAGCAGTACTTC.

About this clone: The same CDR3 is also encoded by other DNA sequences in this sample. The J gene is TRBJ2-1, the V gene TRBV7-9; D gene uncertain. Trimming removed 1 base at V and 7 bases at J, with 5 bases between. The CDR3 is 12 residues long. Germline assignment: CDR1 SEHNR and CDR2 FQNEAQ (reference sequence). This CDR3 reads CASSLVINEQFF. CDR3 DNA: TGTGCCAGCAGCTTAGTCATTAATGAGCAGTTCTTC.

The chain links TRBV28 to TRBJ2-7; weak D call: TRBD2 (7 bases). V was cut by 7 bases and J by 3 bases, with 19 bases left in between. The germline V gene has CDR1 MDHEN and CDR2 SYDVKM. The CDR3 sequence is 15 residues long. CDR3 protein: CASIPGGGRGYEQYF. The DNA for the CDR3 is TGTGCCAGCATCCCCGGAGGGGGGAGGGGCTACGAGCAGTACTTC. Full variable domain (remainder filled in from reference TRBV28 and TRBJ2-7): DVKVTQSSRYLVKRTGEKVFLECVQDMDHENMFWYRQDPGLGLRLIYFSYDVKMKEKGDIPEGYSVSREKKERFSLILESASTNQTSMYLCASIPGGGRGYEQYFGPGTRLTVT.